This TCR beta chain was retrieved from a study of CXCR3-negative and CXCR3-positive naive CD8 T cells. Study-level background: Each library gave roughly 1.4 +/- 0.3 million of approximately 130 million TRB reads. Overall study results and limits: Surface CD5 looked about the same in the naive subsets, so the authors worked out TCR strength from TRB CDR3 properties. Naive CXCR3-negative and CXCR3-positive cells had similar TRBV-TRBJ usage; memory differed.

In regard to this clonotype: Its antigen is undetermined.

The CDR3 runs to 13 residues. CDR1 and CDR2 from the germline V gene are SQVTM and ANQGSEA. Phenotypically, naive CD8+ T cells corresponded to CD45RO-CCR7+CD27+CD95-. Via 5' RACE with UMI labels, TRB cDNA libraries were prepared. TCRdb re-called the 5' RACE reads and catalogs CDR3 proteins one per entry, DNA excluded. Recorded for this sample: roughly 86,000 distinct CDR3 sequences. V is TRBV29-1 and J is TRBJ1-1; TCRdb reports TRBD1, a call that lacks DNA to check it against. Sequencing used naive CXCR3- CD8+ T cells from blood. The subset: CD45RO-CCR7+CD27+CD95- naive CD8+ T cells lacking CXCR3 (TNR3-). This receptor was taken from a human donor in good health. Some clones in this sample may be carry-over from other donors' samples. The CDR3 loop is CSVEGQGVTEAFF.